This TCR beta chain appears in the sequencing data of a study of blood T cell repertoires in COVID-19. Trimming at V came to 4 bases and at J to 0 bases, leaving 3 bases not matched to a gene. CDR3 length equals 14 residues. Per germline, CDR1 MNHEY and CDR2 SVGAGI. Method: immunoSEQ multiplex PCR; TCRdb's copy keeps in-frame clones and lacks some. Seen here are approximately 250,000 clones, 65% to 90% observed once, and the top ten hold around 13%. The origin of this receptor is a woman aged 70-85 years with COVID-19, enrolled during active disease. The sample comprised peripheral blood. The chain combines TRBV6-5 with TRBJ2-7; 7 bases are shared with TRBD1. In DNA, the CDR3 is TGTGCCAGCAGTTCCGGGACAGCCTCCTACGAGCAGTACTTC. Amino acid sequence: CASSSGTASYEQYF.